This T cell receptor beta chain was sequenced for a study of blood T cell repertoires in COVID-19. Study-wide background: Donors in the United States, Italy and Spain gave samples during acute or convalescent COVID-19. From T cells, B-cell-depleted T cells, or PBMCs came the material, which was cDNA or gDNA.

Clones were read by immunoSEQ multiplex PCR, and TCRdb kept only the in-frame ones, dropping some. The sample has about 220,000 clones, 75% to 85% seen once; the top ten hold roughly a tenth. There are 14 residues in the CDR3. Looked up from germline, CDR1 is MNHEY and CDR2 is SVGAGI. The germline V and J ends were trimmed by 2 bases and 10 bases, with 17 bases remaining between them. The TCR originated in a man aged 45-65 years with active or convalescent COVID-19. The sample was peripheral blood. This rearrangement joins TRBV6-5 to TRBJ1-1; no firm D call. CDR3 DNA sequence: TGTGCCAGCAGTTACCGGCGCTCCCTCCCGGGAGCTTTCTTT. Protein: CASSYRRSLPGAFF.